This TCR beta chain was identified during a study of blood T cell repertoires in COVID-19. Study details: Sources were T cells, B-cell-depleted T cells, or PBMCs; the material itself was cDNA or gDNA.

As handled by the study authors: Estimates of nucleated cell counts were drawn from the amplification of reference gene primers. The method was immunoSEQ multiplex PCR; TCRdb's version includes in-frame clones alone and lacks a portion of them. The DNA gave D and trimming, while V, J and clone size come from that table. The sample has 350,000 to 450,000 clones, more than 70% seen once. The CDR3 is 12 amino acids. Germline V CDR1 and CDR2: SNHLY, FYNNEI. Germline trimming cut 10 bases from V and 6 bases from J; bases unmatched to any gene: 5. V gene TRBV2 combines with J gene TRBJ2-2, with 7 bases aligning to TRBD2. The sample taken for sequencing was peripheral blood. The sequence derives from a woman aged 55 to 70 with COVID-19, enrolled during active disease. CDR3 nucleotide sequence: TGTGCCACCACGGGGGGACCCGGGGAGCTGTTTTTT. Encoded protein: CATTGGPGELFF.